This T cell receptor beta chain was recovered during a study of blood T cell repertoires in COVID-19. Across the whole study: Collection of acute and convalescent COVID-19 samples took place in the United States, Italy and Spain. T cells, B-cell-depleted T cells, or PBMCs supplied cDNA or gDNA.

In the authors' workflow: Estimation of nucleated cell counts was performed using reference gene primer amplification. Data came from immunoSEQ multiplex PCR; TCRdb stores just in-frame clones and leaves some out. That table gives V, J and clone size, and the DNA gave D and trimming. The data hold about 200,000 clones, with 88% observed a single time. In germline, CDR1 is MNHNY, CDR2 SVGAGI (reference sequence). There are 17 residues in the CDR3. With 5 bases clipped from V and 5 bases from J, the junction kept 13 bases outside the gene matches. Sample: peripheral blood. This TCR came from a young man with active or convalescent COVID-19. V is TRBV6-6 and J is TRBJ2-2; 8 bases match TRBD2. The CDR3 region is CASSPRGSGSVTGELFF. The DNA of the CDR3 is TGTGCCAGCAGTCCACGTGGGAGCGGGAGTGTTACCGGGGAGCTGTTTTTT.